The clone carrying this T cell receptor beta chain was seen a handful of times. Its specificity is not known. The source of the sample is a study of cytomegalovirus exposure and HLA in healthy donors. Study-level points and caveats: With later analysis, a missense DCLRE1C variant became linked to TCR beta V- and J-gene trimming. The authors excluded some V segments, including TRBV6-2 and TRBV6-3, as indistinguishable. A later examination showed that TCR association rates differed by HLA locus, with DRB1 most and HLA-C fewest.

13 Jbeta primers and 60 Vbeta primers were used for the PCR. TCRdb keeps only in-frame clones here, not all; method: immunoSEQ multiplex PCR. In the table there are some 42,000 clones, around 50% of which are singletons. Trimming took 7 bases from V and 7 from J, leaving 17 bases between them. Germline V gene sequence: CDR1 LNHDA, CDR2 SQIVND (reference sequence). The CDR3 totals 15 residues. Specimen: PBMCs. V and J are TRBV19 and TRBJ1-6; TRBD1 is a possible D gene (6 bases). This TCR derives from a human donor in good health. The CDR3 bases are TGTGCCAGTAAGGGGGATCGGGGAGTAAATTCACCCCTCCACTTT. Its protein product is CASKGDRGVNSPLHF.